Presented here are 27 T cell receptor beta chains from one specimen sequenced in a study of cytomegalovirus exposure and HLA in healthy donors. Amplification used 60 Vbeta primers and 13 Jbeta primers. Clones were sequenced by immunoSEQ multiplex PCR, and TCRdb holds only the in-frame ones, with some missing. The table lists some 150,000 clones, 80% to 85% of them singletons. Sequences were obtained from PBMCs. The receptors derive from a male donor in good health and CMV-seronegative.

The chain is built from TRBV27 and TRBJ2-2, with 7 positions matching TRBD1. Germline V gene data show CDR1 as MNHEY and CDR2 as SMNVEV (reference sequence). The CDR3 consists of 19 residues. Losses at the gene ends were 5 bases for V and 5 bases for J; bases not matched to a gene: 20. CDR3 region: CASSVFAGGAYLGTGELFF. The CDR3 DNA is TGTGCCAGCAGTGTTTTTGCAGGGGGTGCTTACTTGGGGACCGGGGAGCTGTTTTTT.

This clone has a single count. The V and J genes are TRBV5-4 and TRBJ1-2; 7 bases match TRBD1. The CDR3 loop spans 14 amino acids. J was trimmed by 3 bases and V by 0 bases; bases with no gene match: 2. Germline CDR1 and CDR2: SGHNT and YYREEE (reference sequence). Here the CDR3 reads CASSLDRGDYGYTF. CDR3 nucleotides: TGTGCCAGCAGCTTGGACAGGGGTGACTATGGCTACACCTTC.

This clone appeared once. The J gene is TRBJ2-1, the V gene TRBV12-5; D unclear. This CDR3 has 16 residues. CDR1 is LGHNT and CDR2 is FRNRAP in the germline V gene. Trimming took 0 bases from V and 3 from J, leaving 12 bases between them. The CDR3 region has the DNA TGTGCTAGTGGTTTGGTACTGAGTTCGTACTACAATGAGCAGTTCTTC. It specifies CASGLVLSSYYNEQFF.

This clone was detected only a few times. V usage is TRBV28 and J usage is TRBJ2-7, with 7 positions matching TRBD2. CDR1 MDHEN and CDR2 SYDVKM come from the germline V gene. This CDR3 spans 14 amino acids. V dropped 4 bases and J dropped 2; count of bases not matched to a gene: 5. CDR3 residues: CASSSQRGPYEQYF. DNA for the CDR3: TGTGCCAGCAGTTCCCAGCGGGGTCCCTACGAGCAGTACTTC.

V usage is TRBV7-2 and J usage is TRBJ2-1; no clear D gene. Germline-derived CDR1 and CDR2 are SGHTA and FQGNSA. The CDR3 sequence is 15 residues long. V was trimmed by 5 bases and J by 0 bases, leaving 11 bases between them. CDR3 DNA: TGTGCCAGCAGCCCCGACTGGAGCTCCTACAATGAGCAGTTCTTC. Its protein product is CASSPDWSSYNEQFF.

This chain uses TRBV9 with TRBJ2-7; D is perhaps TRBD2 (5 bases). The V gene lost 3 bases and the J gene lost 2 bases, with 15 bases spanning the gap. The CDR3 is 15 residues long. Germline V gene lookup returns CDR1 SGDLS and CDR2 YYNGEE. The CDR3 spells CASSAGISGAYEQYF. The CDR3 nucleotides are TGTGCCAGCAGCGCGGGGATCTCTGGGGCCTACGAGCAGTACTTC.

This clone was seen once. The chain employs TRBV7-8 and TRBJ2-7; 10 bases fit TRBD2. With V trimmed by 0 bases and J by 0 bases, 14 bases remained unmatched. Germline CDR1 SGHVS, CDR2 FQNEAQ. This CDR3 is 20 amino acids long. The CDR3 spells CASSLARIPSGGPRSYEQYF. For the CDR3, the DNA is TGTGCCAGCAGCTTAGCGCGTATCCCTAGCGGGGGCCCCCGCTCCTACGAGCAGTACTTC.

The chain is built from TRBV5-6 and TRBJ1-5, with D perhaps matching TRBD1 (6 bases). This CDR3 is built from 13 residues. CDR1 is SGHDT, CDR2 YYEEEE, per germline. Trimming removed 4 bases from V and 6 bases from J, with 11 bases in between. CDR3 loop: CASSQGSVQPQHF. CDR3 nucleotide sequence: TGTGCCAGCAGCCAGGGGTCCGTTCAGCCCCAGCATTTT.

This chain uses TRBV21-1 with TRBJ1-1; TRBD1, the table's D call, lacks a check against the DNA. TRBV21-1 represents a pseudogene. CDR3 size: 14 residues. The CDR3 sequence is CASSARQVNTEAFF. Here the CDR3 DNA reads TGTGCCAGCAGCGCCCGACAGGTGAACACTGAAGCTTTCTTT.

This clone was seen a handful of times. This chain joins TRBV6-1 and TRBJ1-2, with 7 bases fitting TRBD1. The CDR3 runs to 14 residues. CDR1 MNHNS and CDR2 SASEGT come from the germline V gene. Trimming took 3 bases from V and 3 from J; bases not matched to a gene: 4. The CDR3 DNA reads TGTGCCAGCAGTGACGGACAGGCATACTATGGCTACACCTTC. It specifies CASSDGQAYYGYTF.

J is TRBJ1-1 and V is TRBV4-1; D is perhaps TRBD1 (5 bases). CDR3 length equals 15 residues. Germline CDR1 and CDR2: MGHRA and YSYEKL. V lost 1 base to trimming and J lost 8 bases, with 17 bases between them. DNA for the CDR3: TGCGCCAGCAGCCAAGTTCTTCGGTCTGGGGCGGAAGCTTTCTTT. Residues: CASSQVLRSGAEAFF.

This chain connects TRBV5-6 to TRBJ2-7; TRBD1 is a possible D gene (6 bases). Trimming shortened V by 1 base and J by 4 bases, and 9 bases separated the two germline ends. Germline V gives CDR1 SGHDT, CDR2 YYEEEE. The CDR3 has 13 residues. CDR3 residues: CASSLQGPYEQYF. CDR3 bases: TGTGCCAGCAGCTTGCAGGGGCCATACGAGCAGTACTTC.

This clone was observed a handful of times. This sequence joins TRBV13 and TRBJ2-7, with 12 bases fitting TRBD1. The J segment lost 4 bases and the V segment lost 6 bases, leaving 4 bases of the junction unmatched. The length of the CDR3 is 14 residues. Germline loops: CDR1 PRHDT, CDR2 FYEKMQ (reference sequence). CDR3 in DNA: TGTGCCAGCAGAGGGACAGGGGGCTTATACGAGCAGTACTTC. Amino acids: CASRGTGGLYEQYF.

This clone came up a few times. V gene TRBV11-1 combines with J gene TRBJ2-2; D remains ambiguous. The germline gives CDR1 SGHAT, CDR2 FQDESV (reference sequence). Between the trimmed V and J ends, which lost 5 bases and 0 bases, there was a span of 13 bases. The CDR3 covers 16 residues. The CDR3 sequence is CASSPLLSANTGELFF. Written as DNA, the CDR3 is TGTGCCAGCAGCCCTCTCCTGTCAGCGAACACCGGGGAGCTGTTTTTT.

The genes are TRBV5-4 and TRBJ2-1; 10 bases align to TRBD2. The CDR3 covers 15 residues. The germline V gene has CDR1 SGHNT and CDR2 YYREEE (reference sequence). The trim removed 0 bases at V and 8 bases at J, leaving 5 bases unmatched. The CDR3 sequence: CASSLVAGGEDEQFF. Here the CDR3 DNA reads TGTGCCAGCAGCTTGGTAGCGGGAGGTGAAGATGAGCAGTTCTTC.

The CDR3 DNA reads as TGTGCCAGCCTACAGGGGGCTGGGGCTTTCTTT. This translates into CASLQGAGAFF. The chain has TRBV2 and TRBJ1-1; 9 bases map to TRBD1. The length of the CDR3 is 11 residues. Unmatched junction bases numbered 6, after V lost 8 bases and J lost 11 bases. The germline gives CDR1 SNHLY, CDR2 FYNNEI.

The genes are TRBV14 and TRBJ1-6; D is unresolved. The CDR3 spans 16 residues. Per germline, CDR1 SGHDN and CDR2 FVKESK. V shed 0 bases and J shed 6 bases, with 12 bases lying between them. CDR3 sequence: CASSQDAGIFNSPLHF. The CDR3 bases are TGTGCCAGCAGCCAAGATGCGGGGATATTTAATTCACCCCTCCACTTT. The complete variable domain, with remaining parts taken from reference TRBV14 and TRBJ1-6, reads EAGVTQFPSHSVIEKGQTVTLRCDPISGHDNLYWYRRVMGKEIKFLLHFVKESKQDESGMPNNRFLAERTGGTYSTLKVQPAELEDSGVYFCASSQDAGIFNSPLHFGNGTRLTVT.

The CDR3 here is CASSQVAGMISYEQYF. The DNA of the CDR3 is TGCGCCAGCAGCCAAGTAGCGGGAATGATATCCTACGAGCAGTACTTC. The rearrangement uses TRBV4-1 and TRBJ2-7, with 8 bases identical to TRBD2. Trimming at V came to 1 base and at J to 1 base, leaving 6 bases not matched to a gene. Germline CDR1 MGHRA, CDR2 YSYEKL. The CDR3 runs to 16 residues.

J is TRBJ1-1 and V is TRBV21-1; no DNA check was done on the table's D call, TRBD1. TRBV21-1 is a listed pseudogene. The CDR3 extends over 17 amino acids. CDR3 region: CASSKIRTDNRGSEAFF. The CDR3 DNA is TGTGCCAGCAGCAAGATTCGGACAGACAACCGAGGGTCTGAAGCTTTCTTT.

The chain links TRBV5-6 to TRBJ2-4; a weak D match, TRBD2 (5 bases). The V gene lost 0 bases and the J gene lost 7 bases, with 8 bases spanning the gap. The length of the CDR3 is 13 residues. Germline loops: CDR1 SGHDT, CDR2 YYEEEE. The CDR3 loop reads CASSLGPGNIQYF. Here the CDR3 DNA reads TGTGCCAGCAGCTTGGGGCCGGGGAACATTCAGTACTTC.

The chain employs TRBV10-3 and TRBJ2-7; D may be TRBD1 (6 bases). The CDR3 length is 14 residues. Trimming left V 3 bases short and J 3 bases short, with 12 bases between. The germline V gene encodes CDR1 ENHRY and CDR2 SYGVKD. CDR3 sequence: CAISDQDSHYEQYF. The CDR3 DNA reads TGTGCCATCAGTGACCAGGACAGCCACTACGAGCAGTACTTC.

In this sample, this clone turned up once. V is TRBV5-1 and J is TRBJ2-3; 16 positions agree with TRBD2. Looked up from germline, CDR1 is SGHRS and CDR2 is YFSETQ. The CDR3 loop spans 17 amino acids. The J segment lost 3 bases and the V segment lost 3 bases, leaving 4 bases of the junction unmatched. In DNA form, the CDR3 reads TGCGCCAGCAGCTCCCCGGGACTAGCGGGAGGGACAGATACGCAGTATTTT. It encodes CASSSPGLAGGTDTQYF.

The sample holds a few counts of this clone. The V gene is TRBV19, the J gene TRBJ2-7, with TRBD1 matching 8 bases. Germline V gene lookup returns CDR1 LNHDA and CDR2 SQIVND (reference sequence). Losses at the gene ends were 4 bases for V and 5 bases for J; bases not matched to a gene: 10. The CDR3 is 15 residues long. CDR3 sequence (DNA): TGTGCCAGTAGTAGCTGGTGGACAGGGCCCAACGAGCAGTACTTC. Translated, it gives CASSSWWTGPNEQYF.

The V call is TRBV7-9, the J call TRBJ2-3; 12 bases align to TRBD2. The CDR3 covers 18 residues. Germline CDR1 is SEHNR and CDR2 is FQNEAQ (reference sequence). V was clipped by 2 bases and J by 2 bases; unmatched bases: 8. The CDR3 DNA is TGTGCCAGCAGCTTAATTCTAGCGGGGGGGCCTGACACAGATACGCAGTATTTT. Its translation: CASSLILAGGPDTDTQYF.

This clone was seen a single time. V is TRBV10-2 and J is TRBJ2-3; D is perhaps TRBD2 (6 bases). The V gene's germline CDR1 is WSHSY and CDR2 SAAADI. The CDR3 totals 13 residues. The ends were cut back, 8 bases at V and 5 bases at J, with 14 bases in the middle. CDR3 region: CASSTRRGDTQYF. In DNA form, the CDR3 reads TGCGCCAGCTCCACCCGGCGGGGAGATACGCAGTATTTT.

V usage is TRBV5-1 and J usage is TRBJ2-5; possibly TRBD1 for D (5 bases). The germline gives CDR1 SGHRS, CDR2 YFSETQ. V was trimmed by 3 bases and J by 4 bases, leaving 13 bases between them. The CDR3 loop spans 14 amino acids. The CDR3: CASSSTGTRETQYF. The DNA of the CDR3 is TGCGCCAGCAGCTCTACAGGTACCCGAGAGACCCAGTACTTC. The full variable domain, its missing parts supplied by reference TRBV5-1 and TRBJ2-5, is KAGVTQTPRYLIKTRGQQVTLSCSPISGHRSVSWYQQTPGQGLQFLFEYFSETQRNKGNFPGRFSGRQFSNSRSEMNVSTLELGDSALYLCASSSTGTRETQYFGPGTRLLVL.

The gene calls are TRBV28 and TRBJ2-3; D is possibly TRBD2 (6 bases). The CDR3 is 15 residues long. Between the trimmed V and J ends, which lost 6 bases and 0 bases, there was a span of 13 bases. Germline CDR1 MDHEN, CDR2 SYDVKM. The CDR3 coding sequence is TGTGCCAGCAGCCCGCTAGCGACTAGCACAGATACGCAGTATTTT. This translates into CASSPLATSTDTQYF.